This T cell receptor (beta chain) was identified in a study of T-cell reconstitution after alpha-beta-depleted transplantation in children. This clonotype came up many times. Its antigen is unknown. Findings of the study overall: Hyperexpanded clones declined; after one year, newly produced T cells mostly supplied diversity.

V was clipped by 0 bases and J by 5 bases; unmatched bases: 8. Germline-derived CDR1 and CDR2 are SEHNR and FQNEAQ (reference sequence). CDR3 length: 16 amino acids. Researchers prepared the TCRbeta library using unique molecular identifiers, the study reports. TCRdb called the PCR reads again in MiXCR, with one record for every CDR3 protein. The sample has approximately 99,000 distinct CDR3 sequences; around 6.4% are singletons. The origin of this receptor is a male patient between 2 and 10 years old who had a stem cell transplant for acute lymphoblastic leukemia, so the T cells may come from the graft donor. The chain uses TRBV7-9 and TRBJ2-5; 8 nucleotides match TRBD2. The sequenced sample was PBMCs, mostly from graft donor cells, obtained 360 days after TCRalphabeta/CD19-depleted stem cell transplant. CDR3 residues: CASSLASGGPRETQYF. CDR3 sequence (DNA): TGTGCCAGCAGCTTAGCGTCGGGAGGGCCGCGGGAGACCCAGTACTTC.